This T cell receptor (beta chain) was sequenced for a study of diagnostic markers for celiac disease (dated by TCRdb to 2020 to 2021). The cysteine opens and the phenylalanine closes a CDR3 of 15 amino acids. No DNA is recorded. The CDR1 and CDR2 encoded by the germline V gene (reference sequence) are DFQATT and SNEGSKA. Data came from an Illumina MiSeq. Reads reprocessed by TCRdb are summarized as one entry per CDR3 protein sequence, and DNA is absent. The sample table includes hundreds of distinct CDR3 sequences. Roughly 23% of the sample is in the top ten clones. This clonotype is large (0.1 to 1%) as judged by frequency; no count is noted. Its cognate antigen has yet to be identified.

This clonotype was obtained from a human donor. Rearrangement joined TRBV20-1 to TRBJ1-4. The sequenced sample consisted of either unsorted cells or a sorted T cell fraction (not recorded which). CDR3 loop: CSARSYRLYNEKLFF.